The count of the clone carrying this T cell receptor beta chain is one. The repertoire was sequenced with immunoSEQ multiplex PCR; TCRdb's copy has only in-frame clones and lacks some. The table lists about 58,000 clones, roughly 84% of them singletons, with about a tenth in the top ten. Germline V lookup: CDR1 SGHRS, CDR2 YFSETQ. V shed 4 bases and J 1 base; nucleotides not matched to a gene: 8. The CDR3 loop spans 18 amino acids. This specimen comes from a study of blood T cell repertoires in COVID-19. This clonotype was sampled from a man older than 75 with COVID-19, enrolled during active disease. The specimen was peripheral blood. The chain joins TRBV5-1 to TRBJ2-3, with TRBD2 identical over 14 bases. The CDR3 spells CASSLGTSGSTGTDTQYF. The CDR3 bases are TGCGCCAGCAGCCTAGGGACTAGCGGGAGTACGGGCACAGATACGCAGTATTTT.